This T cell receptor beta chain came from a study of blood T cell repertoires in COVID-19 (dated by TCRdb to about 2020). Study-wide context: Collaborator samples came from the United States, Italy and Spain and covered acute and convalescent phases of COVID-19. Subjects who had been exposed to COVID-19, were actively infected with it, or had recovered from it provided the deeply sampled blood TCRbeta repertoires that made up the dataset. A de-identified subject ID, COVID-19 status, age in years and sex were almost always included in the sample metadata. The samples were drawn from the first 160 participants of the ongoing ImmuneRACE study and from roughly 1,300 subjects provided by 6 global collaborators. Where available, HLA class I and class II types were obtained from metadata supplied by the sample provider rather than from assay-based typing. The prospective study material was composed of cDNA or gDNA derived from T cells, B-cell-depleted T cells, or PBMCs. A freely available public database, intended as a resource for researchers studying the immune response to SARS-CoV-2, is where the repertoires were released. What the work shows at the level of the full study, not this receptor alone: The amount of clinical and demographic metadata varied by source and participant and was provided uncurated.

As to this clone: Its antigen target is currently unknown. The record has no base qualities; no much larger clone is one base away.

Enrolling through a virtual design, the prospective study's participants ranged in age from roughly 18 to 89 years and lived across 24 United States geographic areas. In the prospective study, participants were assigned to cohorts based on the clinical history participants reported in a screening survey and a study questionnaire. ImmuneRACE Cohort 3 recovered participants were defined by two consecutive negative NP/OP PCR tests, healthcare professional clearance, or symptom resolution. In the prospective study, whole blood, serum and a nasopharyngeal or oropharyngeal swab were collected from each participant by mobile phlebotomists. Prospective study participants could optionally give additional blood draws and questionnaires over a roughly 2-month period. Before DNA extraction, prospective study blood samples were shipped either frozen or at room temperature. Per the germline V gene, LGHNA is the CDR1 and YSLEER is the CDR2. V lost 1 base and J lost 4 bases; the stretch between them is 17 bases long. From the cysteine through the phenylalanine, the CDR3 covers 16 amino acids. Only the CDR3 DNA is retained, 48 bases long and in frame from the first base.

TCRbeta CDR3 regions were amplified from genomic DNA using the immunoSEQ Assay, a bias-controlled multiplex PCR. In the paper's pipeline: The number of nucleated cells in each sample was estimated by amplification of reference gene primers within the assay. To quantify the absolute abundance of each unique TCRbeta CDR3 rearrangement, sequence reads were collapsed and filtered. For each sample, productive Simpson clonality was calculated as the square root of Simpson's diversity index across productive rearrangements. Imported from immuneACCESS, the table was reduced by TCRdb to in-frame sequences with V and J called. These copies leave out some clones; in studies compared against another copy, an unresolved V gene accounts for under half, and the cause of the remainder is not known. V and J calls and clone size are as listed in that table; D and trimming were resolved from the DNA. For this sample the table gives a few hundred thousand clones, of which approximately 83% were detected only once. The ten largest clones represent approximately 3.6% of the sample.

The sequence came from a man aged 50 to 60 who had recovered from COVID-19. Recombination connected TRBV4-3 to TRBJ2-7; D gene: possibly TRBD2, on 6 matching bases. Specimen: PBMCs or T cells enriched from blood (not recorded which). CDR3 region: CASSQVFPGGFYEQYF. The DNA reads TGCGCCAGCAGCCAAGTGTTTCCCGGGGGATTTTACGAGCAGTACTTC.